These 24 T cell receptor beta chains came from one sample sequenced in a study of lymphopenia after photon versus proton radiotherapy. The table came from immunoSEQ multiplex PCR; TCRdb's copy has only in-frame clones and leaves some out. The sample has approximately 12,000 clones, 88% seen once; the top ten hold 3.5% to 4%. The starting material was peripheral blood, obtained from a patient treated with photon-based radiotherapy. The receptors come from a man aged 55 to 70 with pancreatic cancer.

The CDR3 DNA is TGTGCCAGCAGCTTAAATCGATTGTGGGAGACCCAGTACTTC. It codes for CASSLNRLWETQYF. V usage is TRBV7-2 and J usage is TRBJ2-5; D gene unclear. V was pared by 2 bases and J by 5 bases, with 12 bases between. The CDR3 loop spans 14 amino acids. Germline V gene data show CDR1 as SGHTA and CDR2 as FQGNSA.

The genes are TRBV28 and TRBJ1-1; D call uncertain. CDR3 length: 15 amino acids. Trimming removed 2 bases at V and 3 bases at J, with 13 bases between. Germline-derived CDR1 and CDR2 are MDHEN and SYDVKM. In DNA form, the CDR3 reads TGTGCCAGCAGTTTAATTAGTGTTCGGCACACTGAAGCTTTCTTT. It yields the protein CASSLISVRHTEAFF.

The CDR3 coding sequence is TGCGCCAGCAGCCAAGTAACAGGGACCACCGCATACGAGCAGTACTTC. It is translated as CASSQVTGTTAYEQYF. The chain uses TRBV4-1 and TRBJ2-7; weak D call: TRBD1 (6 bases). CDR3 length: 16 amino acids. V shed 1 base and J shed 4 bases, with 17 bases lying between them. The germline CDR1 and CDR2 sequences are MGHRA and YSYEKL.

The CDR3 reads CASSPGAGALDTQYF. For the CDR3, the DNA is TGCGCCAGCAGCCCGGGGGCAGGGGCCCTCGATACGCAGTATTTT. This rearrangement joins TRBV5-1 to TRBJ2-3, with D possibly called TRBD1 or TRBD2 (6 bases each). V shed 4 bases and J shed 6 bases, with 18 bases lying between them. The CDR3 covers 15 residues. Germline V lookup: CDR1 SGHRS, CDR2 YFSETQ.

This clone is a singleton in its sample. The rearrangement uses TRBV5-8 and TRBJ1-1; unclear D gene. Germline CDR1 SGHTS, CDR2 YDEGEE. The CDR3 sequence is 15 residues long. The germline V and J ends were trimmed by 1 base and 7 bases, with 17 bases remaining between them. The CDR3 spells CASSLYAGIKGEAFF. The CDR3 region has the DNA TGTGCCAGCAGCTTGTATGCTGGCATAAAGGGTGAAGCTTTCTTT.

This chain uses TRBV19 with TRBJ1-5, with D perhaps TRBD1 (6 bases). This CDR3 is built from 14 residues. From germline, CDR1 is LNHDA and CDR2 SQIVND (reference sequence). V shed 3 bases and J shed 7 bases, with 13 bases lying between them. CDR3 residues: CASSIYREGQPQHF. As DNA, the CDR3 is TGTGCCAGTAGTATTTACAGGGAGGGCCAGCCCCAGCATTTT.

The chain links TRBV11-2 to TRBJ2-7; TRBD1 is a possible D gene (6 bases). There are 19 residues in the CDR3. V was trimmed by 8 bases and J by 0 bases, leaving 29 bases between them. Germline assignment: CDR1 SGHAT and CDR2 FQNNGV. CDR3: CASGSLLYDAGVPSYEQYF. CDR3 DNA sequence: TGTGCCAGCGGTAGCTTACTGTATGACGCAGGGGTACCCTCCTACGAGCAGTACTTC.

The chain carries TRBV18 and TRBJ2-3; D not resolved. Between the trimmed V and J ends, which lost 2 bases and 0 bases, there was a span of 3 bases. The CDR3 has 13 amino acids. CDR1 KGHSH and CDR2 LQKENI come from the germline V gene. The CDR3 protein is CASSPASTDTQYF. Here the CDR3 DNA reads TGTGCCAGCTCACCAGCTAGCACAGATACGCAGTATTTT. The whole variable domain, remainder taken from reference TRBV18 and TRBJ2-3, is NAGVMQNPRHLVRRRGQEARLRCSPMKGHSHVYWYRQLPEEGLKFMVYLQKENIIDESGMPKERFSAEFPKEGPSILRIQQVVRGDSAAYFCASSPASTDTQYFGPGTRLTVL.

The chain links TRBV27 to TRBJ2-5, with D possibly matching TRBD2 (5 bases). Germline V gene sequence: CDR1 MNHEY, CDR2 SMNVEV (reference sequence). The V gene lost 8 bases and the J gene lost 1 base, with 5 bases spanning the gap. This CDR3 contains 11 residues. CDR3 sequence reads: CASGSQETQYF. In nucleotides, the CDR3 is TGTGCCAGCGGGAGCCAAGAGACCCAGTACTTC.

DNA for the CDR3: TGTGCCAGCAGCCCGGGCAGGGGAGGTTTGAATCAGCCCCAGCATTTT. Translating it yields CASSPGRGGLNQPQHF. This chain uses TRBV7-9 with TRBJ1-5, with D maybe TRBD1 (6 bases). In germline, CDR1 is SEHNR, CDR2 FQNEAQ (reference sequence). There are 16 residues in the CDR3. Trimming pared 5 bases from V and 4 bases from J, leaving 18 bases between.

The rearrangement links TRBV7-9 to TRBJ2-1; D unclear. Germline V lookup: CDR1 SEHNR, CDR2 FQNEAQ (reference sequence). The CDR3 has 13 residues. Trimming removed 11 bases at V and 7 bases at J, with 18 bases between. The CDR3 DNA follows: TGTGCCGGCATTGGATTTTCGCGTAATGAGCAGTTCTTC. It yields the protein CAGIGFSRNEQFF.

The genes are TRBV15 and TRBJ1-2; D may be TRBD1 (5 bases). Germline V gene lookup returns CDR1 LNHNV and CDR2 YYDKDF (reference sequence). CDR3 length: 13 residues. The V and J ends lost 6 bases and 3 bases respectively, with 11 bases between them. The CDR3 sequence: CATSGPGHYGYTF. The CDR3 DNA reads as TGTGCCACCAGTGGACCGGGGCACTATGGCTACACCTTC.

A few counts support this clone. This sequence joins TRBV19 and TRBJ1-5, with 9 bases that match TRBD1. Germline CDR1 reads LNHDA; CDR2 reads SQIVND (reference sequence). CDR3 length: 15 residues. The junction had 3 bases not matched to a gene; V was cut back by 4 bases and J by 2 bases. CDR3 sequence (DNA): TGTGCCAGTAGTAGCTGGACAGGGGGCAATCAGCCCCAGCATTTT. Translation: CASSSWTGGNQPQHF.

This sequence joins TRBV5-4 and TRBJ1-6; no clear D. V lost 0 bases, J lost 4 bases, and 11 bases lay in between. This CDR3 has 16 amino acids. Per the germline V gene, CDR1 is SGHNT and CDR2 is YYREEE (reference sequence). The CDR3 sequence: CASSLAGSTYNSPLHF. As DNA, the CDR3 is TGTGCCAGCAGCTTGGCCGGCAGCACATATAATTCACCCCTCCACTTT.

The chain joins TRBV15 to TRBJ2-6; D is unclear. Germline values: CDR1 LNHNV, CDR2 YYDKDF (reference sequence). The CDR3 contains 16 residues. V gave up 0 bases and J gave up 0 bases, with 6 bases separating them. The CDR3 is CATSRDEVSGANVLTF. The CDR3 DNA reads TGTGCCACCAGCAGAGATGAGGTCTCTGGGGCCAACGTCCTGACTTTC.

This chain connects TRBV5-1 to TRBJ1-4; D is unresolved. The V gene's germline CDR1 is SGHRS and CDR2 YFSETQ. CDR3 length equals 17 residues. V dropped 4 bases and J dropped 0 bases, with 16 bases sitting between them. CDR3 nucleotides: TGCGCCAGCAGCCCTTTCTCTCAATTAGCAACTAATGAAAAACTGTTTTTT. It is translated as CASSPFSQLATNEKLFF.

The chain carries TRBV2 and TRBJ1-1; D gene ambiguous. From germline, CDR1 is SNHLY and CDR2 FYNNEI. The CDR3 is 12 residues long. V dropped 8 bases and J dropped 9 bases, with 16 bases sitting between them. The CDR3 reads CASLNPSNQAFF. CDR3 nucleotides: TGTGCCAGCCTAAATCCAAGTAATCAAGCTTTCTTT.

This chain links TRBV4-1 with TRBJ1-5; 7 bases are shared with TRBD1. Germline lookup yields CDR1 MGHRA and CDR2 YSYEKL. The length of the CDR3 is 17 residues. V gave up 2 bases and J gave up 2 bases; unmatched junction bases: 9. CDR3 DNA sequence: TGCGCCAGCAGCCAACTTACAGGGGTAATGGGCAATCAGCCCCAGCATTTT. It codes for CASSQLTGVMGNQPQHF.

The chain carries TRBV6-5 and TRBJ2-3; D is possibly TRBD2 (5 bases). Germline-derived CDR1 and CDR2 are MNHEY and SVGAGI. V was trimmed by 7 bases and J by 3 bases, leaving 8 bases between them. The CDR3 is 12 residues long. The CDR3 reads CASTGNTDTQYF. The CDR3 DNA is TGTGCCAGCACGGGGAATACAGATACGCAGTATTTT.

The chain employs TRBV5-8 and TRBJ2-3; D might be TRBD2 (5 bases). CDR3 size: 15 residues. The ends were cut back, 0 bases at V and 3 bases at J, with 11 bases in the middle. The germline CDR1 and CDR2 sequences are SGHTS and YDEGEE. CDR3 amino acids: CASSLVGVVTDTQYF. CDR3 in DNA: TGTGCCAGCAGCTTGGTCGGGGTGGTAACAGATACGCAGTATTTT.

The chain employs TRBV29-1 and TRBJ2-3; 12 nucleotides align to TRBD2. With 1 base clipped from V and 7 bases from J, the junction kept 15 bases outside the gene matches. The CDR3 is 18 amino acids. CDR1 and CDR2 (germline): SQVTM, ANQGSEA. CDR3 DNA sequence: TGCAGCGTTGAAGGCCCCGGACTAGCGGGGAGGGACTGGTATACGCAGTATTTT. It translates to CSVEGPGLAGRDWYTQYF.

Written as DNA, the CDR3 is TGTGCCAGCAGTCACCAGCCGGGGTTCGGCAATCAGCCCCAGCATTTT. This codes for CASSHQPGFGNQPQHF. The chain joins TRBV27 to TRBJ1-5, with D unclear. The CDR3 length is 16 residues. Germline V CDR1 and CDR2: MNHEY, SMNVEV (reference sequence). The ends were cut back, 5 bases at V and 2 bases at J, with 16 bases in the middle.

V and J are TRBV11-3 and TRBJ2-1; D gene unclear. V was cut by 0 bases and J by 9 bases, with 6 bases left in between. Germline V gives CDR1 SGHNT, CDR2 YENEEA. This CDR3 has 12 amino acids. The CDR3: CASSLEGVEQFF. CDR3 DNA sequence: TGTGCCAGCAGCTTAGAAGGTGTTGAGCAGTTCTTC.

About this clone: This specimen includes other DNA sequences encoding the same CDR3. This chain joins TRBV30 and TRBJ1-1, with no clear D. Trimming removed 0 bases at V and 9 bases at J, with 11 bases between. Germline CDR1 and CDR2: GTSNPN and SVGIG (reference sequence). The CDR3 extends over 12 amino acids. In nucleotides, the CDR3 is TGTGCCTGGAGTGTAATAACGCTCAAAGCTTTCTTT. It specifies CAWSVITLKAFF.